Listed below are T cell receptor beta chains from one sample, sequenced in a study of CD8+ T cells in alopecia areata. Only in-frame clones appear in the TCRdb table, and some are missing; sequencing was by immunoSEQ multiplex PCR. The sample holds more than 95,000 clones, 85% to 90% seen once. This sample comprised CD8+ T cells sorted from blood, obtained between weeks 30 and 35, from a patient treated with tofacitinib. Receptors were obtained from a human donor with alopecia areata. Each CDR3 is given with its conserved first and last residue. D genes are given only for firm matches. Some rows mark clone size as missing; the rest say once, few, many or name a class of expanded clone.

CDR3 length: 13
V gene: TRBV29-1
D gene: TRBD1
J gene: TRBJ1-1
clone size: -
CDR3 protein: CSVPGQVNTEAFF
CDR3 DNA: TGCAGCGTTCCTGGACAGGTGAACACTGAAGCTTTCTTT

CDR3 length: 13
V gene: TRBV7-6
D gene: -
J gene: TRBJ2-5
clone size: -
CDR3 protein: CASSTQGRETQYF
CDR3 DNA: TGTGCCAGCAGCACACAGGGAAGGGAGACCCAGTACTTC

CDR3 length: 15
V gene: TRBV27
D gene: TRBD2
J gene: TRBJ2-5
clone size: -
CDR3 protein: CASSPFSGRVETQYF
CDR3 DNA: TGTGCCAGCAGTCCTTTTAGCGGGAGGGTAGAGACCCAGTACTTC

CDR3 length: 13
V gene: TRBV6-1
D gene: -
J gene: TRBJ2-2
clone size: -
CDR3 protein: CASSERETGELFF
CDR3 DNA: TGTGCCAGCAGTGAGCGGGAAACCGGGGAGCTGTTTTTT

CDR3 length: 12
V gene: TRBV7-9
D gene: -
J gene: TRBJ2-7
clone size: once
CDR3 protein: CASSLGGGEQYF
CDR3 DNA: TGTGCCAGCAGCTTAGGAGGGGGCGAGCAGTACTTC

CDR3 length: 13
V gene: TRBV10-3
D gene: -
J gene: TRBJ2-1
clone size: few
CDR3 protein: CAISAVSTNEQFF
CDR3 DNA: TGTGCCATCAGTGCGGTCAGTACCAATGAGCAGTTCTTC

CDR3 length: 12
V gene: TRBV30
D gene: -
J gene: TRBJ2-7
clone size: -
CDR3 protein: CAWSTGYYEQYF
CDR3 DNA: TGTGCCTGGAGTACGGGGTACTACGAGCAGTACTTC

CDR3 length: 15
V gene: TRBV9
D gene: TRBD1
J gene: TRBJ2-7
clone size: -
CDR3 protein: CASSVGTGGSYEQYF
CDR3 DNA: TGTGCCAGCAGCGTAGGGACAGGGGGCTCCTACGAGCAGTACTTC

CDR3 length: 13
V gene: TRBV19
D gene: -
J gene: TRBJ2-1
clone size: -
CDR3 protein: CASSMTEGNEQFF
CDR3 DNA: TGTGCCAGTAGTATGACGGAGGGCAATGAGCAGTTCTTC

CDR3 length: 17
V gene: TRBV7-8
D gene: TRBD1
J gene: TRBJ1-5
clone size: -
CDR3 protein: CASSPGTGGNSNQPQHF
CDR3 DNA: TGTGCCAGCAGCCCCGGGACAGGGGGAAATAGCAATCAGCCCCAGCATTTT

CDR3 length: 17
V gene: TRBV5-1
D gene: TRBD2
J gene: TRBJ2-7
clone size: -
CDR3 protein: CASSLEVAGVFSYEQYF
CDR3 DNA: TGCGCCAGCAGCTTGGAGGTAGCGGGAGTCTTTTCCTACGAGCAGTACTTC

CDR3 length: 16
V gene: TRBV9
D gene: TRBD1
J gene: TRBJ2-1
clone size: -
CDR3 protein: CASSVVAGTEYNEQFF
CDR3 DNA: TGTGCCAGCAGCGTAGTGGCCGGGACAGAATACAATGAGCAGTTCTTC

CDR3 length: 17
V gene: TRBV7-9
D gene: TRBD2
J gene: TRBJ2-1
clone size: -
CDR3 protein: CASSYSSGGFRDNEQFF
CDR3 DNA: TGTGCCAGCAGCTATTCTAGCGGGGGCTTTAGGGACAATGAGCAGTTCTTC

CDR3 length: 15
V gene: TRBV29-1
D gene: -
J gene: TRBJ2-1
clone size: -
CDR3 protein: CSVHPLRSSLNEQFF
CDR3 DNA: TGCAGCGTCCACCCGCTGAGATCTTCCTTAAATGAGCAGTTCTTC

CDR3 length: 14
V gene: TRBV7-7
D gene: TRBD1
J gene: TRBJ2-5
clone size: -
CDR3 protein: CASSQDRAQETQYF
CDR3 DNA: TGTGCTAGCAGCCAGGACAGGGCTCAGGAGACCCAGTACTTC

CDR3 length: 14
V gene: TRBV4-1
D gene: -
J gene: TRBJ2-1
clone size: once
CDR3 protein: CASSRSQGSNEQFF
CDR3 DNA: TGCGCCAGCAGCCGATCACAGGGAAGCAATGAGCAGTTCTTC

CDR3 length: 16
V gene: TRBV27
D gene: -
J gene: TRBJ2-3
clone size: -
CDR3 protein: CASSLTVITSTDTQYF
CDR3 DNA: TGTGCCAGCAGTCTTACAGTGATTACTAGCACAGATACGCAGTATTTT